Below are 20 T cell receptor beta chains sequenced from a single sample in a study of T-cell memory formation after mild COVID-19. TCRdb itself ran the 5' RACE reads through MiXCR, one entry per CDR3 protein. The sample has roughly 350,000 distinct CDR3 sequences, approximately 13% seen once; the top ten hold about a fifth. Sequencing was performed on PBMCs or a T cell subset sorted from them (not recorded which). These receptors all come from a man between 18 and 29 years old who had mild COVID-19 (a few samples of this study predate the infection). Cell type and time point are not known.

This clonotype has more than one count but fewer than ten. This chain connects TRBV4-1 to TRBJ2-3; TRBD1 might be the D (6 bases). CDR1 is MGHRA and CDR2 is YSYEKL in the germline V gene. Trimming shortened V by 0 bases and J by 4 bases, and 14 bases separated the two germline ends. The CDR3 is 16 residues long. Here the CDR3 DNA reads TGCGCCAGCAGCCAAGAAGGCTTCCAGGGGCCAGATACGCAGTATTTT. The encoded protein is CASSQEGFQGPDTQYF.

This sequence joins TRBV7-2 and TRBJ2-3; D is uncertain. V was shortened by 2 bases and J by 8 bases, with 11 bases between the two germline ends. Germline-derived CDR1 and CDR2 are SGHTA and FQGNSA. This CDR3 contains 13 residues. In nucleotides, the CDR3 is TGTGCCAGCAGCTTATCCGATTTAAGTACGCAGTATTTT. Translating gives CASSLSDLSTQYF.

This chain uses TRBV29-1 with TRBJ1-2, with D maybe TRBD1 (5 bases). The CDR3 totals 13 residues. Trimming took off 5 bases at V and 7 bases at J, with 17 bases between the two ends. The germline V gene has CDR1 SQVTM and CDR2 ANQGSEA. The CDR3 here is CSVHLGDLAGYTF. CDR3 nucleotide sequence: TGCAGCGTTCATTTAGGGGATCTAGCTGGCTACACCTTC.

The chain couples TRBV7-9 to TRBJ1-2; D possibly corresponds to TRBD1 (6 bases). This CDR3 is 15 amino acids long. CDR1 SEHNR and CDR2 FQNEAQ come from the germline V gene (reference sequence). V dropped 5 bases and J dropped 3 bases, with 16 bases sitting between them. The CDR3 region is CASSPRTAQDYGYTF. The CDR3 nucleotides are TGTGCCAGCAGCCCTAGGACAGCCCAGGACTATGGCTACACCTTC.

In nucleotides, the CDR3 is TGTGCCACCCAACAGGGTGAGGCCAACGTCCTGACTTTC. Translation: CATQQGEANVLTF. This rearrangement joins TRBV18 to TRBJ2-6; TRBD1 might be the D (6 bases). CDR1 is KGHSH, CDR2 LQKENI, per germline. V shed 10 bases and J shed 6 bases, with 13 bases lying between them. CDR3 length equals 13 residues.

This clonotype was seen only once. V gene TRBV7-9 combines with J gene TRBJ1-1; D call uncertain. Germline CDR1 SEHNR, CDR2 FQNEAQ (reference sequence). The germline V and J ends were trimmed by 5 bases and 6 bases, with 7 bases remaining between them. The CDR3 is 11 residues long. CDR3 nucleotide sequence: TGTGCCAGCAGCCCCTGGGCTGAAGCTTTCTTT. Translating gives CASSPWAEAFF.

This clonotype was detected only a few times. The gene calls are TRBV12-3 or TRBV12-4 and TRBJ2-2; D is ambiguous. Trimming stripped 6 bases from V and 8 bases from J, with 7 bases between. This CDR3 contains 11 residues. CDR3 sequence reads: CASRFSGELFF. Written as DNA, the CDR3 is TGTGCCAGCAGATTCTCTGGGGAGCTGTTTTTT.

V usage is TRBV5-4 and J usage is TRBJ1-2; maybe TRBD1 (5 bases). Germline V gene data show CDR1 as SGHNT and CDR2 as YYREEE (reference sequence). This CDR3 has 12 residues. V lost 6 bases to trimming and J lost 1 base, with 7 bases between them. The CDR3: CASTDSNYGYTF. The DNA for the CDR3 is TGTGCCAGCACCGACAGTAACTATGGCTACACCTTC.

At least ten counts were recorded for this clonotype. The chain joins TRBV21-1 to TRBJ2-2; the table's TRBD1 call for D was not verified on the DNA. TRBV21-1 constitutes a pseudogene. CDR3 size: 16 residues. The CDR3 nucleotides are TGTGCCAGCAGCCAGGGCAGGGGGAAATCGACCGGGGAGCTGTTTTTT. Translation: CASSQGRGKSTGELFF.

V is TRBV7-2 and J is TRBJ1-1, with no clear D. V lost 1 base and J 11 bases, leaving 17 bases between the germline ends. CDR3 size: 14 residues. Looked up from germline, CDR1 is SGHTA and CDR2 is FQGNSA. The CDR3 DNA reads as TGTGCCAGCAGCTTAGAGGCTGCGCGAAGGAAGGCTTTCTTT. Its translation is CASSLEAARRKAFF.

CDR3 region: CASSGDGYGYTF. CDR3 DNA: TGTGCCAGCAGCGGGGACGGCTATGGCTACACCTTC. The chain combines TRBV5-6 with TRBJ1-2; D might be TRBD1 (5 bases). The ends were cut back, 4 bases at V and 4 bases at J, with 8 bases in the middle. The length of the CDR3 is 12 residues. Germline V gene sequence: CDR1 SGHDT, CDR2 YYEEEE.

The V gene is TRBV24-1, the J gene TRBJ2-2; D unclear. The germline V gene has CDR1 KGHDR and CDR2 SFDVKD. V shed 3 bases and J shed 10 bases, with 14 bases lying between them. The CDR3 consists of 14 residues. The CDR3 is CATSDQQGVEELFF. The CDR3 DNA reads TGTGCCACCAGTGATCAACAAGGCGTGGAGGAGCTGTTTTTT.

This clonotype was counted between two and nine times. This sequence joins TRBV5-6 and TRBJ1-2, with unresolved D. Per the germline V gene, CDR1 is SGHDT and CDR2 is YYEEEE. Trimming took 0 bases from V and 3 from J, leaving 6 bases between them. The CDR3 loop spans 13 amino acids. Here the CDR3 reads CASSLGGYYGYTF. In DNA, the CDR3 is TGTGCCAGCAGCTTGGGCGGATACTATGGCTACACCTTC.

This clonotype was counted once. A much larger clone differs from this one at a single base, so this may be a read error. The J gene is TRBJ2-2, the V gene TRBV12-5, with no clear D. This CDR3 spans 13 amino acids. Germline lookup yields CDR1 LGHNT and CDR2 FRNRAP. CDR3 DNA sequence: TGTGCTAGTTGTTTGGGTTTGGCCGGGGAGCTGTTTTTT. This encodes CASCLGLAGELFF.

This sequence joins TRBV7-2 and TRBJ2-3; 13 bases line up with TRBD2. Germline V gene sequence: CDR1 SGHTA, CDR2 FQGNSA. CDR3 length equals 18 residues. The V segment lost 1 base and the J segment 2 bases; nucleotides outside the gene matches: 6. CDR3 bases: TGTGCCAGCAGCTTAGACTCCGGACTAGCGGGGGACACAGATACGCAGTATTTT. Translated: CASSLDSGLAGDTDTQYF.

The V and J genes are TRBV2 and TRBJ2-7, with unresolved D. Trimming removed 6 bases at V and 6 bases at J, with 12 bases between. The CDR3 covers 12 residues. Looked up from germline, CDR1 is SNHLY and CDR2 is FYNNEI. The CDR3 DNA reads TGTGCCAGCAGCCAGGCGTCTCGCGAGCAGTACTTC. Amino acid sequence: CASSQASREQYF. The variable domain in full, with the rest retrieved from reference TRBV2 and TRBJ2-7, is EPEVTQTPSHQVTQMGQEVILRCVPISNHLYFYWYRQILGQKVEFLVSFYNNEISEKSEIFDDQFSVERPDGSNFTLKIRSTKLEDSAMYFCASSQASREQYFGPGTRLTVT.

This clonotype has more than one count but fewer than ten. The CDR3 spells CASRPAGLATEAFF. The CDR3 DNA reads as TGTGCCAGCAGGCCCGCAGGGTTGGCCACTGAAGCTTTCTTT. This chain joins TRBV7-2 and TRBJ1-1; TRBD1 is a possible D gene (5 bases). The ends were cut back, 6 bases at V and 4 bases at J, with 15 bases in the middle. Germline V gives CDR1 SGHTA, CDR2 FQGNSA. The CDR3 totals 14 residues.

V and J are TRBV10-3 and TRBJ1-5, with D hard to call. Germline V gene data show CDR1 as ENHRY and CDR2 as SYGVKD. The CDR3 spans 17 residues. The CDR3 spells CPASARRRPRSNQPQHF. CDR3 nucleotide sequence: TGTCCAGCATCCGCTAGGAGGAGGCCTCGAAGCAATCAGCCCCAGCATTTT.

This clonotype was picked up a small number of times. The chain has TRBV12-3 or TRBV12-4 and TRBJ1-6; D is undetermined. The CDR3 has 12 amino acids. Trimming took off 2 bases at V and 9 bases at J, with 5 bases between the two ends. The DNA for the CDR3 is TGTGCCAGCAGTTTAAGGGTTTCACCCCTCCACTTT. Translating it yields CASSLRVSPLHF.

The chain carries TRBV12-3 or TRBV12-4 and TRBJ2-3; 8 nucleotides align to TRBD2. The V gene end was trimmed by 6 bases and the J gene end by 2 bases; junction bases not matched to a gene: 10. CDR3 length: 16 amino acids. The CDR3 protein is CASSPGGGGFTDTQYF. In nucleotides, the CDR3 is TGTGCCAGCAGCCCCGGCGGCGGGGGGTTCACAGATACGCAGTATTTT.